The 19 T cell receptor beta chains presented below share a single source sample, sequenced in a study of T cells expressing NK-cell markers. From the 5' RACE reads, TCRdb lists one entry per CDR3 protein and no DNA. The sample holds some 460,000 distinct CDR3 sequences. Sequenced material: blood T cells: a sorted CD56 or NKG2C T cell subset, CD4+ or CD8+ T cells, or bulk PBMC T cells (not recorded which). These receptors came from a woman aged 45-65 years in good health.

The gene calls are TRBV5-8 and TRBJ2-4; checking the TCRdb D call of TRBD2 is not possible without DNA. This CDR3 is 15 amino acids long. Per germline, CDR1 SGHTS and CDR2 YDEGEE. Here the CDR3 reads CASSLEGTRKNIQYF.

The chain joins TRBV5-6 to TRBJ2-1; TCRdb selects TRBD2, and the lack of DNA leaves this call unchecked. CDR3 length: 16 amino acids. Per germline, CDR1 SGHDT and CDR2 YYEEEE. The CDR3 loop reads CASSQQLAGEYNEQFF.

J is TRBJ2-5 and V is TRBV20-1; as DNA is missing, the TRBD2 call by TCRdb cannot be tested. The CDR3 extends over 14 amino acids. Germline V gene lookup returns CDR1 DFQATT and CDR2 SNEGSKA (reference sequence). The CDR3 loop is CSAGLLADKGAQYF.

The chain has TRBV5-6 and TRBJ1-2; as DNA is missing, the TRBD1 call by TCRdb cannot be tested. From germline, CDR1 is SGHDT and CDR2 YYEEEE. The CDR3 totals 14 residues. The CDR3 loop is CASSEPGRDYGYTF. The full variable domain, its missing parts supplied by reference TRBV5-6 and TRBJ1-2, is DAGVTQSPTHLIKTRGQQVTLRCSPKSGHDTVSWYQQALGQGPQFIFQYYEEEERQRGNFPDRFSGHQFPNYSSELNVNALLLGDSALYLCASSEPGRDYGYTFGSGTRLTVV.

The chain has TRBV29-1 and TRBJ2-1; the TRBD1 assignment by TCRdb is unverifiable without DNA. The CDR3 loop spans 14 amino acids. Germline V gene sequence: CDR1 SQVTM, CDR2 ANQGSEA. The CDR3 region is CSAGAVGTGGEQFF.

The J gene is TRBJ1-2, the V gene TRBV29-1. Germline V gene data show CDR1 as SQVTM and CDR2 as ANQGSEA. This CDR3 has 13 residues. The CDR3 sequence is CSVESAGMDGYTF.

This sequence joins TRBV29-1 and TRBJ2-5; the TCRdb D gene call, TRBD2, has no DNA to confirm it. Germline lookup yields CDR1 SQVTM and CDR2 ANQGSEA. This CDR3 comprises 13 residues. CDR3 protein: CSVDGGGGETQYF.

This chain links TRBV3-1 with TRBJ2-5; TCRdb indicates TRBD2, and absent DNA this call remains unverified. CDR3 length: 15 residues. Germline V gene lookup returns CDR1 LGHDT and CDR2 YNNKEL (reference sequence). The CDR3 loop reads CASSQEASGMETQYF.

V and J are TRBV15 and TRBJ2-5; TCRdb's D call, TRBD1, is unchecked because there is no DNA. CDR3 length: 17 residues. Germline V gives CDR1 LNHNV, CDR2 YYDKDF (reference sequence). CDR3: CATSRDLIMRGKETQYF.

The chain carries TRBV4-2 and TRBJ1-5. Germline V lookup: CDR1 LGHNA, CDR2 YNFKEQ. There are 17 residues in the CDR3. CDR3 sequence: CASSQGIKRYSNQPQHF.

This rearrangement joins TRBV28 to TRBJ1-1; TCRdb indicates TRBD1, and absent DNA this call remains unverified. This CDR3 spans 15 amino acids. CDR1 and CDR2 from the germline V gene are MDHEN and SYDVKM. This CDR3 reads CASRPRGGTNTEAFF.

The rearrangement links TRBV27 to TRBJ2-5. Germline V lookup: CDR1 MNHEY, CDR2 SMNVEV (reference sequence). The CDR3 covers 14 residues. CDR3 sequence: CASSLRSSGETQYF.

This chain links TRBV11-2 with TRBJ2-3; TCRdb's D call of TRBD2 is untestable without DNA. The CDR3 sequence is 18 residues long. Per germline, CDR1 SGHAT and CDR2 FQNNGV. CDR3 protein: CASSLGGLAGGLGDTQYF.

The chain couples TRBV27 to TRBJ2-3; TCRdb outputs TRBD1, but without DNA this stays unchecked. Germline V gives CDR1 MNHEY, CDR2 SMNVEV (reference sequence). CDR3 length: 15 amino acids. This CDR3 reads CASSLMGANTDTQYF.

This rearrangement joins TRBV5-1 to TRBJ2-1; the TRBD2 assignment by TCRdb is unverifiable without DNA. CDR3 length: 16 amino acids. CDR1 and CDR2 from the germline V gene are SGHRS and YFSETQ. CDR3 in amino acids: CASSRPSGGVYNEQFF.

The chain's CDR3 is CASSRLASDEQFF. The chain is built from TRBV7-2 and TRBJ2-1. CDR1 is SGHTA and CDR2 is FQGNSA in the germline V gene. The CDR3 has 13 amino acids.

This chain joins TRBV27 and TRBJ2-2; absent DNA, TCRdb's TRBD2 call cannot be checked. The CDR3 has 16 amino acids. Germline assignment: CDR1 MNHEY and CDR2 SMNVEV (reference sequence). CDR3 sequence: CASSSGRRGNTGELFF.

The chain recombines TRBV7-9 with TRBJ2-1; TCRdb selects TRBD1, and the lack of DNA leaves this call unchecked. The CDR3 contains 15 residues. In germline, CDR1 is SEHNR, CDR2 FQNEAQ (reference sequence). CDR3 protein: CASSLGWGQGDEQFF.

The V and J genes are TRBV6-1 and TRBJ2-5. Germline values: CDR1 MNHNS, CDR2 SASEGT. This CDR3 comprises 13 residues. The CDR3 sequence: CASSEAVRGTQYF.